This TCR beta chain appears in the sequencing data of a study of T cell responses to AZD1222 COVID-19 vaccine. Of note for this clone: The target antigen is unknown.

Second doses that came at about 4 or about 12 weeks were put together. Study-wide results and caveats: Vaccine-associated CD4 TCRs spanned spike, dominant at 160-218 and 743-854. Repertoire collection took place solely once the T cell response had peaked. The donor cohort was predominantly white British with a female majority, and clonal diversity may have been underestimated.

Trimming shortened V by 5 bases and J by 8 bases, and 22 bases separated the two germline ends. The CDR3 has 16 residues. Per the germline V gene, CDR1 is PRHDT and CDR2 is FYEKMQ (reference sequence). Using immunoSEQ multiplex PCR, the repertoire was profiled, and TCRdb retains in-frame clones only, with some absent. The sample records 180,000 or so clones, around 92% being singletons. The receptor was isolated from an adult who received the AZD1222 COVID-19 vaccine. The sequencing here drew on peripheral blood, taken 28 days after the second AZD1222 dose. The chain is built from TRBV13 and TRBJ1-3, with unresolved D. This CDR3 reads CASSLVGPPDGDTIYF. In DNA form, the CDR3 reads TGTGCCAGCAGCCTGGTTGGCCCCCCTGATGGGGACACCATATATTTT. The variable domain in full, completed from reference TRBV13 and TRBJ1-3, reads AAGVIQSPRHLIKEKRETATLKCYPIPRHDTVYWYQQGPGQDPQFLISFYEKMQSDKGSIPDRFSAQQFSDYHSELNMSSLELGDSALYFCASSLVGPPDGDTIYFGEGSWLTVV.